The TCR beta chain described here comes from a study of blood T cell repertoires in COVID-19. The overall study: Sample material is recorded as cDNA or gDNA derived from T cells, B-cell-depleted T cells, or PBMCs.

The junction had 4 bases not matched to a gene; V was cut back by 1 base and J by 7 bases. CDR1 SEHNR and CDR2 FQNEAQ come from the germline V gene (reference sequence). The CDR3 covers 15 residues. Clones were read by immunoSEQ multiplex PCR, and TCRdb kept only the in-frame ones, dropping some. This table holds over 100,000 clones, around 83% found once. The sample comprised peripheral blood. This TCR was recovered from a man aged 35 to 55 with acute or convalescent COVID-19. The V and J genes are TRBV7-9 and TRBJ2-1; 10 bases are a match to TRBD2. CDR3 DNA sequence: TGTGCCAGCAGCTTAGGAGGAGCGGGGGGGAATGAGCAGTTCTTC. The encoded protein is CASSLGGAGGNEQFF.